This TCR beta chain was captured in a study of vaccination effects on CD4 cells after COVID-19. Peptide-pool stimulation followed by sequencing identified expanded antigen-specific CD4+ clonotypes in the ViraFEST assay. Following a roughly 9-day culture, CD4+ T cells were purified. Each person got two doses of an mRNA SARS-CoV-2 vaccine, BNT162b2 or mRNA-1273. Nucleocapsid antibodies were negative in the vaccine recipients, who had never had SARS-CoV-2 infection. A few million PBMC were seeded per well and grown in the presence of approximately 9.5 IU/ml IL-2 and around 10 ug/ml peptides. The germline CDR1 and CDR2 sequences are SNHLY and FYNNEI. The CDR3 is 15 amino acids. With 4 bases removed from V and 2 bases from J, the gap between germline ends came to 13 bases. Study-wide results and limits: No early post-infection timepoints were available in the study, which also included few convalescent patients.

The method was immunoSEQ multiplex PCR; TCRdb's version includes in-frame clones alone and lacks a portion of them. Of more than 20,000 clones detected, 60% to 80% appear once; the ten largest clones hold around 6%. Only a few counts were recorded for this clone. Its target is not known. This specimen was CD4+ T cells from PBMCs cultured with SARS-CoV-2 spike peptides, taken after COVID-19 vaccination. The V call is TRBV2, the J call TRBJ2-3; D perhaps matches TRBD2 (7 bases). The TCR sequence derives from a human donor who received a COVID-19 vaccine. Some clones in this sample may be carry-over from other donors' samples. The CDR3 DNA follows: TGTGCCAGCAGTGGTGAGGGGGGGCCCACAGATACGCAGTATTTT. Translated, it gives CASSGEGGPTDTQYF.